This T cell receptor beta chain was sequenced during a study of T cells in Graves' hyperthyroidism and ophthalmopathy. Study-level findings and limits: Before onset, ophthalmopathy was predicted by the model a median approximately 6.5 months earlier.

As regards this clonotype: Its antigen is currently unknown. Relative to the germline gene, one junction end is altered; a read error may explain this.

The CDR3 is 14 residues long. Per the germline V gene, CDR1 is KGHSH and CDR2 is LQKENI. It was RNA transcripts that yielded the amplified TCR beta CDR3 regions. In the first-round RT-PCR of the TCR CDR3, the HTBI primer set was used. MiXCR was run by TCRdb on the multiplex PCR reads, yielding one entry per CDR3 protein. The table records 250,000 to 300,000 distinct CDR3 sequences, more than 12% of them present only once. The study excluded patients with uncontrolled infection, other autoimmune disease, pregnancy or lactation. Each diagnosis drew on symptoms, thyroxine, TRAb, thyroid ultrasound and orbital computed tomography findings. PBMCs were collected from an approximately 9.5 ml volume of fresh peripheral blood.

This receptor was obtained from a woman aged 40 to 50 with Graves' hyperthyroidism that later progressed to Graves' ophthalmopathy. This chain joins TRBV18 and TRBJ1-5, with 8 bases fitting TRBD1. The sample taken for sequencing was blood. The CDR3 bases are TGTCCCAGCTCAGGACAGGGATTTGGTCAGCGCCAGCATTTT. It translates to CPSSGQGFGQRQHF.